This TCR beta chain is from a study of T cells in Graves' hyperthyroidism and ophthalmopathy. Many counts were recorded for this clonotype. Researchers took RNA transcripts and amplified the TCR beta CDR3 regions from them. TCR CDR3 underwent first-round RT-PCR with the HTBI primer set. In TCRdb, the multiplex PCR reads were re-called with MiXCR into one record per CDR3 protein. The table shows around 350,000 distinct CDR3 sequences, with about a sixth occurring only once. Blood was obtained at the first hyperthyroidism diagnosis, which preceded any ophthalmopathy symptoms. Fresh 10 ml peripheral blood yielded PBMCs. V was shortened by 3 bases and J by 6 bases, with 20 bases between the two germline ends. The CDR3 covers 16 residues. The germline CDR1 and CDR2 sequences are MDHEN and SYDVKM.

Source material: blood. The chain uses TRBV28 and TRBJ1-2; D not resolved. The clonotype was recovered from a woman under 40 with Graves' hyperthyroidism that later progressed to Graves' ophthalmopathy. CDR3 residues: CASSFPVVGGNDGYTF. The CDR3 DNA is TGTGCCAGCAGTTTCCCCGTTGTAGGAGGCAATGATGGCTACACCTTC.